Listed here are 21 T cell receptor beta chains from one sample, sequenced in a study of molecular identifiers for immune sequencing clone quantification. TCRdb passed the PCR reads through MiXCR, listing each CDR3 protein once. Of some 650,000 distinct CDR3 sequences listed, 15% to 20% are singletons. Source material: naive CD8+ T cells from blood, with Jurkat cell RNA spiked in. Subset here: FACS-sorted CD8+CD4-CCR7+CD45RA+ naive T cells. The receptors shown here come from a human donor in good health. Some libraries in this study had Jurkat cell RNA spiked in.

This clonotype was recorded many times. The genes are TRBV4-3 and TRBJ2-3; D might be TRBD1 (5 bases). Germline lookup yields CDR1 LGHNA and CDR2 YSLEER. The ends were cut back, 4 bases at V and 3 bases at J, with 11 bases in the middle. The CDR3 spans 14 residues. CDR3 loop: CASSPVPGTDTQYF. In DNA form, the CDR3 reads TGCGCCAGCAGCCCAGTCCCAGGGACAGATACGCAGTATTTT.

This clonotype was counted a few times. As DNA, the CDR3 is TGCGCCAGCAGCCAAGACAGGGGCCCTCTCTACGAGCAGTACTTC. The encoded protein is CASSQDRGPLYEQYF. This chain joins TRBV4-3 and TRBJ2-7; D is possibly TRBD1 (6 bases). This CDR3 is 15 amino acids long. Germline V gives CDR1 LGHNA, CDR2 YSLEER. Trimming removed 0 bases from V and 3 bases from J, with 12 bases in between.

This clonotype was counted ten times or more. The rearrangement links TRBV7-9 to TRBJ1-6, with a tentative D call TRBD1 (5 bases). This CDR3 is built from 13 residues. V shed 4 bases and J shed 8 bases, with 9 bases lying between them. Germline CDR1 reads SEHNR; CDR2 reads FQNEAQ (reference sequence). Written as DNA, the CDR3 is TGTGCCAGCAGCTCCGGGACTTATTCACCCCTCCACTTT. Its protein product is CASSSGTYSPLHF.

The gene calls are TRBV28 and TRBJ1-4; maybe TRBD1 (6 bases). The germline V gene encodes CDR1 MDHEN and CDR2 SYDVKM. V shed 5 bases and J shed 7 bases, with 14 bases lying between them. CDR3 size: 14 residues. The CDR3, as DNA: TGTGCCAGCAGTATAGGGGGAAGTGGTGAAAAACTGTTTTTT. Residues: CASSIGGSGEKLFF. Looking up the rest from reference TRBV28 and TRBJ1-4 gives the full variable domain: DVKVTQSSRYLVKRTGEKVFLECVQDMDHENMFWYRQDPGLGLRLIYFSYDVKMKEKGDIPEGYSVSREKKERFSLILESASTNQTSMYLCASSIGGSGEKLFFGSGTQLSVL.

CDR3 loop: CASNSPQAGYNEQFF. The CDR3 DNA reads as TGTGCCAGCAACTCCCCTCAAGCGGGTTACAATGAGCAGTTCTTC. The V gene is TRBV11-2, the J gene TRBJ2-1; the D gene is possibly TRBD2 (6 bases). Germline CDR1 reads SGHAT; CDR2 reads FQNNGV. V lost 7 bases, J lost 4 bases, and 17 bases lay in between. The CDR3 spans 15 residues.

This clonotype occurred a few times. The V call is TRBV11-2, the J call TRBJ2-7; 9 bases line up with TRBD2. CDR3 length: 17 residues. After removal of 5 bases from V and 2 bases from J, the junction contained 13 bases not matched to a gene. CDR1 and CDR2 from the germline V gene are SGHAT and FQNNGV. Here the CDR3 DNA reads TGTGCCAGCAGCCCCCCCCCCGGACTAGCGCGAACCTACGAGCAGTACTTC. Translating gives CASSPPPGLARTYEQYF.

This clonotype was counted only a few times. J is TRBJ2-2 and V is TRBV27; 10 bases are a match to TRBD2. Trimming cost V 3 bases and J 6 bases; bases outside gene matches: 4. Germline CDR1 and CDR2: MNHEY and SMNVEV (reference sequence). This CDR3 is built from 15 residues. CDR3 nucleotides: TGTGCCAGCAGTTTCTTGCTAGCGGGAGCCGGGGAGCTGTTTTTT. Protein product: CASSFLLAGAGELFF.

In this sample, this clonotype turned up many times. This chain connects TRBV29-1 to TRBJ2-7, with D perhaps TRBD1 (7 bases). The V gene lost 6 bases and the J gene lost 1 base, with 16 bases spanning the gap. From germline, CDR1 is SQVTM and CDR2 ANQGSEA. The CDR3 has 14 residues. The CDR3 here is CSVIGRGRSYEQYF. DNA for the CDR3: TGCAGCGTGATCGGCAGGGGGAGGTCCTACGAGCAGTACTTC.

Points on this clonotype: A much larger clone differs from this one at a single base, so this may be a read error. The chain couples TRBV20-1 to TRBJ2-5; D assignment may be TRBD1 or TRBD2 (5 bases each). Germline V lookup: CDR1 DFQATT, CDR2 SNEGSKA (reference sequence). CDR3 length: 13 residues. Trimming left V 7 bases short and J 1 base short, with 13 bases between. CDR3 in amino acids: CSGTPGLQETQYF. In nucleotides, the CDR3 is TGCAGTGGTACCCCGGGGCTCCAAGAGACCCAGTACTTC.

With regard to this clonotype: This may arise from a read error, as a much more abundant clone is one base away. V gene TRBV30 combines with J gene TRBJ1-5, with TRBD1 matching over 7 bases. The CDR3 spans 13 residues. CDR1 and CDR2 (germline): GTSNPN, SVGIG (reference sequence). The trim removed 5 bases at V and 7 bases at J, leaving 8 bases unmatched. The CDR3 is CAWGSGGGQPQHF. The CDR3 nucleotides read TGTGCCTGGGGTTCGGGAGGGGGCCAGCCCCAGCATTTT.

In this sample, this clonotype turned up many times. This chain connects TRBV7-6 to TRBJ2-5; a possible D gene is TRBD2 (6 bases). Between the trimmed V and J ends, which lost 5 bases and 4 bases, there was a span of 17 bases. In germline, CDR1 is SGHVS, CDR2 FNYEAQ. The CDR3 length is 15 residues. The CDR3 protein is CASSARDSVRETQYF. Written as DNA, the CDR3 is TGTGCCAGCAGCGCCCGGGACTCGGTTAGAGAGACCCAGTACTTC.

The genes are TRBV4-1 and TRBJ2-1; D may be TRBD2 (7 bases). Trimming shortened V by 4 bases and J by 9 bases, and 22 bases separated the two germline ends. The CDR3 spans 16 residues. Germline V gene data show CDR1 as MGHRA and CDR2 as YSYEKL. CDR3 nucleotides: TGCGCCAGCAGCCTACGAGTGGACAGAGAGCGGGGTGAGCAGTTCTTC. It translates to CASSLRVDRERGEQFF.

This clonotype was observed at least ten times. The CDR3 nucleotides read TGTGCCAGCAGTTTTAGCAAGTCAGGGCCCTACGAGCAGTACTTC. The encoded protein is CASSFSKSGPYEQYF. The chain has TRBV27 and TRBJ2-7; D perhaps matches TRBD1 (5 bases). Trimming removed 3 bases from V and 2 bases from J, with 14 bases in between. This CDR3 spans 15 amino acids. Germline CDR1 is MNHEY and CDR2 is SMNVEV (reference sequence).

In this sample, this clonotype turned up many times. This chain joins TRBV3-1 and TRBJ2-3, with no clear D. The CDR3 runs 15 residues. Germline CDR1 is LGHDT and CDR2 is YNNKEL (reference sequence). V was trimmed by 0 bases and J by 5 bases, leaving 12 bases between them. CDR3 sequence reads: CASSQEGPVGDTQYF. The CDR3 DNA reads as TGTGCCAGCAGCCAAGAAGGACCGGTTGGAGATACGCAGTATTTT.

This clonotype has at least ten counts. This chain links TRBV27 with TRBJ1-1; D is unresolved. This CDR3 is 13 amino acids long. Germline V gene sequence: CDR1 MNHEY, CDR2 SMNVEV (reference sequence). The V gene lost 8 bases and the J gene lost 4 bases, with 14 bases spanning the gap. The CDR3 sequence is CASSNGESTEAFF. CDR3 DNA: TGTGCCAGCTCGAACGGGGAGAGCACTGAAGCTTTCTTT.

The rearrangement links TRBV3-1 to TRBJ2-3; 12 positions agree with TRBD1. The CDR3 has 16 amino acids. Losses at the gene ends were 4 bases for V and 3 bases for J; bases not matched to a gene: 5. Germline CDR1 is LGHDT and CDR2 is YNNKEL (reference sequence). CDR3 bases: TGTGCCAGCAGCCGGGGGACAGGGGGCGCGACAGATACGCAGTATTTT. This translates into CASSRGTGGATDTQYF.

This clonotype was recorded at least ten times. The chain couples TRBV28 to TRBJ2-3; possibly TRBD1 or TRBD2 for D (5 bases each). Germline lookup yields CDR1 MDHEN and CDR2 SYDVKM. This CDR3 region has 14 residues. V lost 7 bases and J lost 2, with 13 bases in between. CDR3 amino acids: CASTPGRITDTQYF. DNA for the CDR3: TGTGCCAGCACCCCGGGGCGAATCACAGATACGCAGTATTTT.

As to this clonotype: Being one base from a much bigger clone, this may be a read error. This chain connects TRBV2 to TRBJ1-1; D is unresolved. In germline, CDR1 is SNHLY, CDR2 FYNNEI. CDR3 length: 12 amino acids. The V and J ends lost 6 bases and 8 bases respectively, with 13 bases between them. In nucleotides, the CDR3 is TGTGCCAGCAGGTATCTCGGCGAAGAAGCTTTCTTT. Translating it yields CASRYLGEEAFF.

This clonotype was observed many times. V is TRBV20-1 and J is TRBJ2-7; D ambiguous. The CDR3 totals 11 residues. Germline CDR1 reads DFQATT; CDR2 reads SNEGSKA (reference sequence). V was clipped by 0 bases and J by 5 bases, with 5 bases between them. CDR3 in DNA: TGCAGTGCTAGAGATCTGGACGAGCAGTACTTC. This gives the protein CSARDLDEQYF.

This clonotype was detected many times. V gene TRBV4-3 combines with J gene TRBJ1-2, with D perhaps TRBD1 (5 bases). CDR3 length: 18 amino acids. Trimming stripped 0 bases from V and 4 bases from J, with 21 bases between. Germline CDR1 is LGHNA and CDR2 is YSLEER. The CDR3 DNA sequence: TGCGCCAGCAGCCAAGATCGAAGGTGGGGGATAGGAGTCTATGGCTACACCTTC. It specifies CASSQDRRWGIGVYGYTF.

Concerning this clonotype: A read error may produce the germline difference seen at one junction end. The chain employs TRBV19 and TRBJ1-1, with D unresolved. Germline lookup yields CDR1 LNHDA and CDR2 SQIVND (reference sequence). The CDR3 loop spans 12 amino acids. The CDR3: CASGILGAEAFF. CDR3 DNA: TGTGCCAGTGGTATCCTTGGCGCTGAAGCTTTCTTT. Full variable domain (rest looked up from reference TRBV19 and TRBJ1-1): DGGITQSPKYLFRKEGQNVTLSCEQNLNHDAMYWYRQDPGQGLRLIYYSQIVNDFQKGDIAEGYSVSREKKESFPLTVTSAQKNPTAFYLCASGILGAEAFFGQGTRLTVV.